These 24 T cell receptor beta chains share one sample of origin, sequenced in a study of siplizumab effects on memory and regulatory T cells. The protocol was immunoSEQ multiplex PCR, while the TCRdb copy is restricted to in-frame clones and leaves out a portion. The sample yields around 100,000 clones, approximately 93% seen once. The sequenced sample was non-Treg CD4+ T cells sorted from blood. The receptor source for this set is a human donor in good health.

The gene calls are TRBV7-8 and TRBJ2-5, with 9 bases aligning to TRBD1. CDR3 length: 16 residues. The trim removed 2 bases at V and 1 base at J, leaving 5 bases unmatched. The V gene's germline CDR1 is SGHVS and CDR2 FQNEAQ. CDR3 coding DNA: TGTGCCAGCAGCTTATTGACAGGGGGTGGCCAAGAGACCCAGTACTTC. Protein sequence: CASSLLTGGGQETQYF.

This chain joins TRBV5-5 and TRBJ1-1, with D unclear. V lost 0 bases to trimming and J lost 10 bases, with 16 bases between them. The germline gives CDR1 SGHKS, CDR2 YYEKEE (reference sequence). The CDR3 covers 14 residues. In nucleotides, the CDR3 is TGTGCCAGCAGCTTGGCCCGGCAGGACCGAGGAGCTTTCTTT. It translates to CASSLARQDRGAFF.

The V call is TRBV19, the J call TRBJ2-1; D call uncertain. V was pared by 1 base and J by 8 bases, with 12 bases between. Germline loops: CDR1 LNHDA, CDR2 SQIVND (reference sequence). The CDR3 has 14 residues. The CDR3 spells CASSIGSIIYEQFF. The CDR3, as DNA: TGTGCCAGTAGTATAGGATCAATTATCTATGAGCAGTTCTTC.

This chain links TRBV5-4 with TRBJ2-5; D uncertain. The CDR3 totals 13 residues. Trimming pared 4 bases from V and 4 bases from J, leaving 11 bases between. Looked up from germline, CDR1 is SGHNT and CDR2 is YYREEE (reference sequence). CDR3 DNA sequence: TGTGCCAGCAGCATGACCGACGGAGAGACCCAGTACTTC. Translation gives CASSMTDGETQYF.

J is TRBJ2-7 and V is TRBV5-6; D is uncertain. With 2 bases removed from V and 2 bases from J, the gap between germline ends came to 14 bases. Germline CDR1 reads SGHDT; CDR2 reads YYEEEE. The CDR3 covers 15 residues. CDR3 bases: TGTGCCAGCAGCTTTCGGATGAGCGCCCCCTACGAGCAGTACTTC. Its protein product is CASSFRMSAPYEQYF.

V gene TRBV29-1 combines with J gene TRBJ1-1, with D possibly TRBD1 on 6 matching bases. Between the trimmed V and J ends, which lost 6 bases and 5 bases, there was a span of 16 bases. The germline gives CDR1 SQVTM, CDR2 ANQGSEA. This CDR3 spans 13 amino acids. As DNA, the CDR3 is TGCAGCGTCCCACAGGGAATGGGTACTGAAGCTTTCTTT. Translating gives CSVPQGMGTEAFF.

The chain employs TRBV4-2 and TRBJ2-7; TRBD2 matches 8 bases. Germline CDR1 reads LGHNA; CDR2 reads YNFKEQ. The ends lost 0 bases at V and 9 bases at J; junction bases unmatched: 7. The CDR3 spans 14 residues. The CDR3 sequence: CASSQDRREEGQYF. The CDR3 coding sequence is TGTGCCAGCAGCCAAGATCGGCGGGAGGAAGGGCAGTACTTC.

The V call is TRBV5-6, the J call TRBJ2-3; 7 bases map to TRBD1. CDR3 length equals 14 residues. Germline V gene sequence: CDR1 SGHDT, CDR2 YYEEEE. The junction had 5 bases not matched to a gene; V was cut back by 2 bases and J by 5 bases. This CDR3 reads CASSLHRGEDTQYF. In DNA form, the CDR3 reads TGTGCCAGCAGCTTACACAGGGGTGAAGATACGCAGTATTTT.

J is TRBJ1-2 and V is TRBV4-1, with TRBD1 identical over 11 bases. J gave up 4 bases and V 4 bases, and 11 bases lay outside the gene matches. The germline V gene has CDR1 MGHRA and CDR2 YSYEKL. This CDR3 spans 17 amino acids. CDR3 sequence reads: CASSPGQGARYAYGYTF. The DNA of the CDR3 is TGCGCCAGCAGCCCAGGACAGGGGGCGAGATATGCCTATGGCTACACCTTC.

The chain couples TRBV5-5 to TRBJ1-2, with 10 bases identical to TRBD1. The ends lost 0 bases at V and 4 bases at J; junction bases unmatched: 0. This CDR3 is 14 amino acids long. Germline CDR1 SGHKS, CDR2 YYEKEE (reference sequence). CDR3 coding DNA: TGTGCCAGCAGCTTGGGGACAGGGGGCTATGGCTACACCTTC. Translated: CASSLGTGGYGYTF.

The DNA of the CDR3 is TGTGCCAGCAGTTACCGGGAACGGGCTGGAAACACCATATATTTT. This sequence encodes CASSYRERAGNTIYF. The V call is TRBV6-6, the J call TRBJ1-3; D not resolved. Deletions cut 2 bases from V and 2 bases from J, with 10 bases between. The CDR3 runs to 15 residues. Germline lookup yields CDR1 MNHNY and CDR2 SVGAGI (reference sequence).

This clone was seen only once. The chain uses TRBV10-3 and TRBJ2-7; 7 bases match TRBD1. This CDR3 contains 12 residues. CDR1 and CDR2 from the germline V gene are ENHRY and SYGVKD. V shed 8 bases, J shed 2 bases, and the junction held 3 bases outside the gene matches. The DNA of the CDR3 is TGTGCCATCGGTGGGACAGCCTACGAGCAGTACTTC. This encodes CAIGGTAYEQYF.

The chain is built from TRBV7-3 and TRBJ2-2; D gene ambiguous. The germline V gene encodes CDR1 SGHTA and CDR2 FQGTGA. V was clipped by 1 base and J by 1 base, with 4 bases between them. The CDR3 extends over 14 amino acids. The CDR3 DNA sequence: TGTGCCAGCAGCTTAATTAGGAACACCGGGGAGCTGTTTTTT. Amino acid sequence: CASSLIRNTGELFF.

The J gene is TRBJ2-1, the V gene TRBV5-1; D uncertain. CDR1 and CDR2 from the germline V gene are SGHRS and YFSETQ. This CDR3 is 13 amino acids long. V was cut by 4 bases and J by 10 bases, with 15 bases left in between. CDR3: CASSPAHVGEQFF. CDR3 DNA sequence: TGCGCCAGCAGCCCGGCCCACGTGGGGGAGCAGTTCTTC.

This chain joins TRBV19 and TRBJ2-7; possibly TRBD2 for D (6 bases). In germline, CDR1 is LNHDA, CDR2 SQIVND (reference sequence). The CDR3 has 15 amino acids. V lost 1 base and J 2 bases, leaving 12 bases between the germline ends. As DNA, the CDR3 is TGTGCCAGTAGTATAGGCGGGGAGTTCACCTACGAGCAGTACTTC. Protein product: CASSIGGEFTYEQYF.

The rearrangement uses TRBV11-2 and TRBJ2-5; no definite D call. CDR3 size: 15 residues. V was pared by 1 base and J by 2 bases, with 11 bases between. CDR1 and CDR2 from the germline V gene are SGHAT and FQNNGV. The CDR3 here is CASSLVTGRQETQYF. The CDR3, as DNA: TGTGCCAGCAGCTTAGTAACCGGACGGCAAGAGACCCAGTACTTC.

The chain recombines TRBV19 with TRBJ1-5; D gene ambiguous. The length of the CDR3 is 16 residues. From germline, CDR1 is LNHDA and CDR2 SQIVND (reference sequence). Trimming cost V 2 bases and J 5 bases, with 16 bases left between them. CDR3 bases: TGTGCCAGTAGTATATATATGGGAGGACCGCATCAGCCCCAGCATTTT. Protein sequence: CASSIYMGGPHQPQHF.

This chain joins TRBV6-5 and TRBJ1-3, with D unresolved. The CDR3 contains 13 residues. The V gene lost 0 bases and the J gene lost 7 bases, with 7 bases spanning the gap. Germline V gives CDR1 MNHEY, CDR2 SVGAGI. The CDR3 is CASSYSLSNTIYF. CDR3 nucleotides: TGTGCCAGCAGTTACTCGTTATCGAACACCATATATTTT.

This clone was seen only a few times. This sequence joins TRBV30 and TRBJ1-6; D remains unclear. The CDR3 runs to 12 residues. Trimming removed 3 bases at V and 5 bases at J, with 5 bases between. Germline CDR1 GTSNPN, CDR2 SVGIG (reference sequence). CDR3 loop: CAWSRDNSPLHF. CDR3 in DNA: TGTGCCTGGAGCCGGGATAATTCACCCCTCCACTTT.

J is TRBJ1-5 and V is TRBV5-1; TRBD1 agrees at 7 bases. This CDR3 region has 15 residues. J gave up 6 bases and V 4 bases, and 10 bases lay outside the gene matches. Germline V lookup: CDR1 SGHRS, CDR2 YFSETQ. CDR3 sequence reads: CASSEQGQSGQPQHF. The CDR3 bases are TGCGCCAGCAGCGAACAGGGACAGAGCGGTCAGCCCCAGCATTTT.

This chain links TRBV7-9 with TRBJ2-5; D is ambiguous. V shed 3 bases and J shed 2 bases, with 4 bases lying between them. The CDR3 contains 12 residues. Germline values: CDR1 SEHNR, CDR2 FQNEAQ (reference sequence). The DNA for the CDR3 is TGTGCCAGCAGCTTCCGGCAAGAGACCCAGTACTTC. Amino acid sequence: CASSFRQETQYF.

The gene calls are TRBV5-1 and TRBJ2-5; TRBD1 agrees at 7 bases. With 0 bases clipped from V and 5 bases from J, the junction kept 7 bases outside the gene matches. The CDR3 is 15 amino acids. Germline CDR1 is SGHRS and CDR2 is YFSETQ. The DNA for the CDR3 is TGCGCCAGCAGCTTGGCCGGGACAGATAAGGAGACCCAGTACTTC. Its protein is CASSLAGTDKETQYF.

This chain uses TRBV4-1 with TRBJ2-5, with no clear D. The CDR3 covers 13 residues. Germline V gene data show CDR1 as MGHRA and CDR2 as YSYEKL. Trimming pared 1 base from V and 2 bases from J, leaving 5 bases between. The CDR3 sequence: CASSQVLQETQYF. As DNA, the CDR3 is TGCGCCAGCAGCCAAGTGTTACAAGAGACCCAGTACTTC.

For the CDR3, the DNA is TGTGCCAGCAGTGCGGGACCTTATAATTCACCCCTCCACTTT. As protein: CASSAGPYNSPLHF. The chain employs TRBV6-1 and TRBJ1-6; D might be TRBD1 (5 bases). The CDR3 has 14 amino acids. CDR1 and CDR2 from the germline V gene are MNHNS and SASEGT. Trimming took off 4 bases at V and 4 bases at J, with 8 bases between the two ends.